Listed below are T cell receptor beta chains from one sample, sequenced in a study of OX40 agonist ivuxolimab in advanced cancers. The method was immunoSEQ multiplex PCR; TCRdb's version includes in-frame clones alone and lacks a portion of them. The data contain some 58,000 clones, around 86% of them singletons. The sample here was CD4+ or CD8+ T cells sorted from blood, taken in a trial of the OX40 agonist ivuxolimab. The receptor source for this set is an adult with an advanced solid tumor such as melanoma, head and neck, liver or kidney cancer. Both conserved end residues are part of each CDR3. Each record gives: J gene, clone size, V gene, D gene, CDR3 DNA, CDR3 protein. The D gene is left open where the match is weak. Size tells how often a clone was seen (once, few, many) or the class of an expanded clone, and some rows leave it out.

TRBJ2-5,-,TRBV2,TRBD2,TGTGCCAGCAGCGTAGGGGGACTAGCGGGACGGGAGACCCAGTACTTC,CASSVGGLAGRETQYF
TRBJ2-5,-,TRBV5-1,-,TGCGCCAGCAGCCTACAGGGAGGGGAGACCCAGTACTTC,CASSLQGGETQYF
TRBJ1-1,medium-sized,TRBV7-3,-,TGTGCCAGCAGTCCAAGGGACCAGGGTACTGAAGCTTTCTTT,CASSPRDQGTEAFF
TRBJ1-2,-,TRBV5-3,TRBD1,TGTGCCAGCAGCTTGGGAGGGGGCTGGTTCTATGGCTACACCTTC,CASSLGGGWFYGYTF
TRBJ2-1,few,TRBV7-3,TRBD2,TGTGCCAGCAGCTCGATCGGACTAGCTTACAATGAGCAGTTCTTC,CASSSIGLAYNEQFF
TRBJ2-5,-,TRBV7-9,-,TGTGCCAGCAGCTTAGGTTGGGGCCCCCAAGAGACCCAGTACTTC,CASSLGWGPQETQYF
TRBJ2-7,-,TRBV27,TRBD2,TGTGCCAGCACCCGAACTAGCGCATCCTACGAGCAGTACTTC,CASTRTSASYEQYF
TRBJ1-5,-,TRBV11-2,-,TGTGCCAGCAGCCTTGGCAATCAGCCCCAGCATTTT,CASSLGNQPQHF
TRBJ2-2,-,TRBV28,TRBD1,TGTGCCAGCAGTCCCGGGACAGGAATAGACACCGGGGAGCTGTTTTTT,CASSPGTGIDTGELFF
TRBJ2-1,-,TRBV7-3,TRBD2,TGTGCCAGCAGCTTAACGGCGGGAGGACATGAGCAGTTCTTC,CASSLTAGGHEQFF
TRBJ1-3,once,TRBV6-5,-,TGTGCCAGCAGTTACGACAACTCTGGAAACACCATATATTTT,CASSYDNSGNTIYF
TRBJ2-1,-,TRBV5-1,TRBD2,TGCGCCAGCAGCTCAGGGCTAGCGGGAGCCCTAGTCGATGAGCAGTTCTTC,CASSSGLAGALVDEQFF
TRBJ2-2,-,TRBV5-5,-,TGTGCCAGCAGCTTGGTTCTAGCGAAACGGACCGGGGAGCTGTTTTTT,CASSLVLAKRTGELFF
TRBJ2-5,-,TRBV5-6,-,TGTGCCAGCAGCTTGGTGCGCAGGGAAGAGACCCAGTACTTC,CASSLVRREETQYF
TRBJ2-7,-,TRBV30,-,TGTGCCTGGAGTGTTTCCCCTACCTACGAGCAGTACTTC,CAWSVSPTYEQYF
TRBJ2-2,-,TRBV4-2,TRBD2,TGTGCCAGCAGCCAAGGTGTCGGGACTAGCGGGCGGAACACCGGGGAGCTGTTTTTT,CASSQGVGTSGRNTGELFF
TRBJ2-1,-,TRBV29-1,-,TGCAGCGCCCTAAGGGCATACTACAATGAGCAGTTCTTC,CSALRAYYNEQFF
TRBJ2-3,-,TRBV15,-,TGTGCCACCAGCAGAGAACCCTGGGATACGCAGTATTTT,CATSREPWDTQYF
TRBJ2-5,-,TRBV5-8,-,TGTGCCAGCAGCTTGGTGTTGGCCCGCCAAGAGACCCAGTACTTC,CASSLVLARQETQYF
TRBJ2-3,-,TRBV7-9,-,TGTGCCAGCAGCTACGCCCGGGGCAGGGGTTCAGATACGCAGTATTTT,CASSYARGRGSDTQYF
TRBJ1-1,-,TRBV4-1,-,TGCGCCAGCAGCCAACCAACAGGGAACACTGAAGCTTTCTTT,CASSQPTGNTEAFF
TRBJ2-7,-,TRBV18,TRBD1,TGTGCCAGCTCGGGGGGACAGGGACCCTACGAGCAGTACTTC,CASSGGQGPYEQYF
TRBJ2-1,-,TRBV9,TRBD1,TGTGCCAGCAGCAACGGACAGGGTGGACCCTACAATGAGCAGTTCTTC,CASSNGQGGPYNEQFF
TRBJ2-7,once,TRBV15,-,TGTGCCACCAGCCCAAGAGTAGGGCACGGTTCTCACGAGCAGTACTTC,CATSPRVGHGSHEQYF
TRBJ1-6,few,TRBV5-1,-,TGCGCCAGTTCTCTCGGACCCTCGTCGGTTTCACCCCTCCACTTT,CASSLGPSSVSPLHF
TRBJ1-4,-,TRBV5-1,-,TGCGCCAGCAGCTTGGGACAGGTTAATGAAAAACTGTTTTTT,CASSLGQVNEKLFF
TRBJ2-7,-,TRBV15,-,TGTGCCACCAGCAAAACTAGCATGGGCTACGAGCAGTACTTC,CATSKTSMGYEQYF
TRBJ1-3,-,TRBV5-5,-,TGTGCCAGCAGCTTGACCCAGGGCCCAGGAAACACCATATATTTT,CASSLTQGPGNTIYF
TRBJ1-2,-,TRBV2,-,TGTGCCAGCAGTGAATTCCGGGGTCACTATGGCTACACCTTC,CASSEFRGHYGYTF
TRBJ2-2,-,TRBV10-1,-,TGCGCCAGCAGAATGACAACGAACACCGGGGAGCTGTTTTTT,CASRMTTNTGELFF
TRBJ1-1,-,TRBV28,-,TGTGCCAGCAGTTCACCAGCAGCCCACAGGGAGGTTAACACTGAAGCTTTCTTT,CASSSPAAHREVNTEAFF
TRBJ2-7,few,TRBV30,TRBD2,TGTGCCTGGAGAAAGCCGGGACTAGCTGATTACGAGCAGTACTTC,CAWRKPGLADYEQYF
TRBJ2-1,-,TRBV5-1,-,TGCGCCAGCGGGACTCTCGCCTCCTACAATGAGCAGTTCTTC,CASGTLASYNEQFF
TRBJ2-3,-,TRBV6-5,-,TGTGCCAGCAGTTATCTTCAAGCAGGGAGAGGAGATACGCAGTATTTT,CASSYLQAGRGDTQYF
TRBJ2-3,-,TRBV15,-,TGTGCCACCAGCAGAGATCCGGCAGATACGCAGTATTTT,CATSRDPADTQYF
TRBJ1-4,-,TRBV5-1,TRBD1,TGCGCCAGCAGCCCAGGGACAGGGGGCGAAAAACTGTTTTTT,CASSPGTGGEKLFF
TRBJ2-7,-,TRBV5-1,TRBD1,TGCGCCAGCAGCTTGACCGGGACAGGGTCCTACGAGCAGTACTTC,CASSLTGTGSYEQYF
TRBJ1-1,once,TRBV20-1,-,TGCAGTGCAAGCACTGAAGCTTTCTTT,CSASTEAFF
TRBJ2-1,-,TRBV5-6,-,TGTGCCAGCAGCTTGACTACTGGGGACGAGCAGTTCTTC,CASSLTTGDEQFF
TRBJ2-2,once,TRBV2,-,TGTGCCAGCATAGACTTCGCCGGGGAGCTGTTTTTT,CASIDFAGELFF